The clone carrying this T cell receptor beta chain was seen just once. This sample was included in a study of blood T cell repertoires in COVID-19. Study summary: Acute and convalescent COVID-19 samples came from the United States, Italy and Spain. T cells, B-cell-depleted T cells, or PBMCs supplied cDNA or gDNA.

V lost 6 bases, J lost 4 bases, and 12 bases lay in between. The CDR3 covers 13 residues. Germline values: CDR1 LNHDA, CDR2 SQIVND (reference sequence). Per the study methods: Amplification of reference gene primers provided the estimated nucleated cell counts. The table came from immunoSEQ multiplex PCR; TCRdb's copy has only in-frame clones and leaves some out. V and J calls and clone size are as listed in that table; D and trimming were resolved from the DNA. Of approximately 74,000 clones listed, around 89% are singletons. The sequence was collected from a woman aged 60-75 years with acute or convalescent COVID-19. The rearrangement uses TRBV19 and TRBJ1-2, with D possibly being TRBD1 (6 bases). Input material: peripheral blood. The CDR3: CASREQGSYGYTF. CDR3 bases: TGTGCCAGTAGGGAACAGGGAAGCTATGGCTACACCTTC.